At least ten counts were recorded for the clone carrying this TCR beta chain. Its antigen is unidentified. Being off target in a library aimed at alpha chains, this beta chain has a size of little meaning. This CDR3 comprises 19 residues. Stated time point: sample taken at primary tumor resection. Without sorting, whole RNA was sequenced from tumor, nontumor lung or frozen PBMC. All TCR cDNA molecules were individually tagged with a unique molecular identifier. TCRdb redid the calling of the 5' RACE reads with MiXCR, one entry per CDR3 protein. The sample lists 7,600 or so distinct CDR3 sequences; around 7% were seen once. This sample is drawn from a study of spatial heterogeneity in lung cancer. Study-level information: In raw reads, more than nine appearances on average were recorded for each unique TCR and UMI combination.

Findings and limits, study-wide: Compared with follow-up, resection was when ubiquitous expanded tumor TCRs appeared in blood more.

The clonotype was recovered from a male donor with early-stage non-small cell lung cancer. This material consisted of PBMCs, taken at surgery. This chain connects TRBV21-1 to TRBJ2-1; the table names TRBD2, a call not compared with the DNA. TRBV21-1 has pseudogene status. The CDR3 DNA sequence: TGTGCCAGCAGCAATCTCCCGGCTAGCGGGAGGCCTTCCTACAATGAGCAGTTCTTC. Amino acid sequence: CASSNLPASGRPSYNEQFF.